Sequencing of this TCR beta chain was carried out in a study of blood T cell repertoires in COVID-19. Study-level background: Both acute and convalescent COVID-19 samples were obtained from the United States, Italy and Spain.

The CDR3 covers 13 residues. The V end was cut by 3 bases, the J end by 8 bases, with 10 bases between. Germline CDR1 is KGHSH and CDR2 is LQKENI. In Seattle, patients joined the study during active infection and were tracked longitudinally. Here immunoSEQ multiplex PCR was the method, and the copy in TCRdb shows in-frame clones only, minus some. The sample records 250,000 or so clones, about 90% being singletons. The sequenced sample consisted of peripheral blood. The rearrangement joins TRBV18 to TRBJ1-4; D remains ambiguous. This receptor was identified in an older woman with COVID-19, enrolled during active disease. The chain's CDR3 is CASSPKQREKLFF. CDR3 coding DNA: TGTGCCAGCTCACCCAAGCAGCGGGAAAAACTGTTTTTT. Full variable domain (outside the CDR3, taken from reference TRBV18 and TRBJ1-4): NAGVMQNPRHLVRRRGQEARLRCSPMKGHSHVYWYRQLPEEGLKFMVYLQKENIIDESGMPKERFSAEFPKEGPSILRIQQVVRGDSAAYFCASSPKQREKLFFGSGTQLSVL.